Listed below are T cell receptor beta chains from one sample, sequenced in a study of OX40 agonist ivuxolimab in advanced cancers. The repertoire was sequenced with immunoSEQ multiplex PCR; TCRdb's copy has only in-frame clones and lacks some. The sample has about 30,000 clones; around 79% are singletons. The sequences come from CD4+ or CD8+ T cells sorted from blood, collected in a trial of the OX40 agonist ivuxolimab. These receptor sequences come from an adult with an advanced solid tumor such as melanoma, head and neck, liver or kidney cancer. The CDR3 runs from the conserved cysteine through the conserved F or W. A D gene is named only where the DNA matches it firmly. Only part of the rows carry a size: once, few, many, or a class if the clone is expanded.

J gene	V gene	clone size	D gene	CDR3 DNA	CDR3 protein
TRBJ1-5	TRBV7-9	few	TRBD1	TGTGCCAGCAGCAGTGACAGGGGTCGCAATCAGCCCCAGCATTTT	CASSSDRGRNQPQHF
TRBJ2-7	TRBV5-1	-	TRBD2	TGCGCCAGCAGCTTACTAGCGGGAGGATCCCACGAGCAGTACTTC	CASSLLAGGSHEQYF
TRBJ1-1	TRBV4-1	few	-	TGCGCCAGCAGCCAAGATCTAAGGACACCCGGCTGGGGAGCTTTCTTT	CASSQDLRTPGWGAFF
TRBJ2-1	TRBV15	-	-	TGTGCCACCAGCAGAGATGGCGCCAGGGGAGGAAATGAGCAGTTCTTC	CATSRDGARGGNEQFF
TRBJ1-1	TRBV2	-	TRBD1	TGTGCCAGCAGAGAGACAGGGGGCGCAGGGACTGAAGCTTTCTTT	CASRETGGAGTEAFF
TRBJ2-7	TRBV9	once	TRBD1	TGTGCCAGCAGCGTAGGCTGGACAGGAAAGTCCTACGAGCAGTACTTC	CASSVGWTGKSYEQYF
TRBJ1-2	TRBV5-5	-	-	TGTGCCAGCAGCTTGGGGCAGGGGAGGCGCTACACCTTC	CASSLGQGRRYTF
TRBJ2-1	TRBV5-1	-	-	TGCGCCAGCAGCTTGCAGTTATACTACAATGAGCAGTTCTTC	CASSLQLYYNEQFF
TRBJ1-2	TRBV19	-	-	TGTGCCAGTAGTGCCTCACTAATGTACGGCTACACCTTC	CASSASLMYGYTF
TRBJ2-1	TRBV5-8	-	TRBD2	TGTGCCAGCAGCTTGGGATCGCGGGGGAATTTCCGCAATGAGCAGTTCTTC	CASSLGSRGNFRNEQFF
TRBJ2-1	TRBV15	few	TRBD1	TGTGCCACCAGCAGTGGAACAGGGGTCCTACACAATGAGCAGTTCTTC	CATSSGTGVLHNEQFF
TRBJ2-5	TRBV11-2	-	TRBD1	TGTGCCAGCAGCCAAGGACGGGACAGACAAGAGACCCAGTACTTC	CASSQGRDRQETQYF
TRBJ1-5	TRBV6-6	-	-	TGTGCCAGCAGTTACTCGTTGGGAAGCAATCAGCCCCAGCATTTT	CASSYSLGSNQPQHF
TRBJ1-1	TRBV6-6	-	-	TGTGCCAGCAGTTACGGGGGATGGGGGGACACTGAAGCTTTCTTT	CASSYGGWGDTEAFF
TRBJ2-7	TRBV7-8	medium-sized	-	TGTGCCAGCACCTCTACAACGACCGTGGGGATCGAGCAGTACTTC	CASTSTTTVGIEQYF
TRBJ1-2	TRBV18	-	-	TGTGCCAGCTCACCACCTTGGGAACCCAACTATGGCTACACCTTC	CASSPPWEPNYGYTF
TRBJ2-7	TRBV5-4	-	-	TGTGCCAGCAGCCCTGGGGCAGGAACCTACGAGCAGTACTTC	CASSPGAGTYEQYF
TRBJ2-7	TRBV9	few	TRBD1	TGTGCAAGACCGGGACAGGGTAGCAACGAGCAGTACTTC	CARPGQGSNEQYF
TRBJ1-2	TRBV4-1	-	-	TGCGCCAGCAGCCTTGAATCCGGGAGGGGGGACTATGGCTACACCTTC	CASSLESGRGDYGYTF
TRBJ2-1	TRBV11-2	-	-	TGTGCCAGCAGCTTAGTCTCGTGGGATGAGCAGTTCTTC	CASSLVSWDEQFF
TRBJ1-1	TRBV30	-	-	TGTGCCTGGAGTGCCGGGTTGACTGAAGCTTTCTTT	CAWSAGLTEAFF
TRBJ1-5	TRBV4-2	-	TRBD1	TGTGCCAGCAGCCAAGACGACAGGGGGCAATATCAGCCCCAGCATTTT	CASSQDDRGQYQPQHF
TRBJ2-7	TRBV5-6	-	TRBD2	TGTGCCAGCAGCTTAAATCCTAGCGGGACCTACGAGCAGTACTTC	CASSLNPSGTYEQYF
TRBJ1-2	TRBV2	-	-	TGTGCCAGCAGTGAGATGGTCAACTATGGCTACACCTTC	CASSEMVNYGYTF
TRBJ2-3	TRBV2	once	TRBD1	TGTGCCAGCAATAGGGGGACAGGGCGGCTAGATACGCAGTATTTT	CASNRGTGRLDTQYF
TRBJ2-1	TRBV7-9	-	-	TGTGCCAGCAGCTCCCCACCGGAGGGTAAACTTGGGGATGAGCAGTTCTTC	CASSSPPEGKLGDEQFF
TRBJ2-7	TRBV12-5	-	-	TGTGCTAGTGGGTTAAACAGGATTGATGGCGAGCAGTACTTC	CASGLNRIDGEQYF
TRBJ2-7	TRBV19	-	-	TGTGCCAGTAGTGTGACCCGGGACGAAACCTACGAGCAGTACTTC	CASSVTRDETYEQYF
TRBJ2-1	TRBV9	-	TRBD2	TGTGCCAGCAGCGATACAAGAGACAGGGAGGCTAGCGGGAGAAGCTCCTACAATGAGCAGTTCTTC	CASSDTRDREASGRSSYNEQFF
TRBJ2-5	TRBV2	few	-	TGTGCCAGCAGCCAGACTAGCCAAGAGACCCAGTACTTC	CASSQTSQETQYF
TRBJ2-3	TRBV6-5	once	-	TGTGCCAGCAGTAAACAGGTGCCAGATACGCAGTATTTT	CASSKQVPDTQYF
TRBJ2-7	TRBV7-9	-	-	TGTGCCAGCAGCTCGGGCGAGGCCTCCTACGAGCAGTACTTC	CASSSGEASYEQYF
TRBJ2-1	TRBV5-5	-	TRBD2	TGTGCCAGCAGCTCCGGGACTACCGGCTACAATGAGCAGTTCTTC	CASSSGTTGYNEQFF
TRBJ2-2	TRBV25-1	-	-	TGTGCCAGCAGTGGAATAGGGGCGGCCGGGGAGCTGTTTTTT	CASSGIGAAGELFF
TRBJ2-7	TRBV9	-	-	TGTGCCAGCAGCGTAGGCTCAACGTCGGGGGGCCCGGAAGGCGAGCAGTACTTC	CASSVGSTSGGPEGEQYF
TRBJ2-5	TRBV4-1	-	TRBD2	TGCGCCAGCAGCCAGAGTCTCCCCGGGACTAGTATGGAGACCCAGTACTTC	CASSQSLPGTSMETQYF
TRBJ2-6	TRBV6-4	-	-	TGTGCCAGCAGTGACGGGGGCAACTCTGGGGCCAACGTCCTGACTTTC	CASSDGGNSGANVLTF
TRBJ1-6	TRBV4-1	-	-	TGCGCCAGCAGCCCGGATTTTAGCTCCTATAATTCACCCCTCCACTTT	CASSPDFSSYNSPLHF
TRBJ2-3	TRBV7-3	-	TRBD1	TGTGCCAGCAGCACAAGACAGGGGGCAGATACGCAGTATTTT	CASSTRQGADTQYF
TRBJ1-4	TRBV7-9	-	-	TGTGCCAGCAGCAACGCTGTCAACGGGGATGAAAAACTGTTTTTT	CASSNAVNGDEKLFF
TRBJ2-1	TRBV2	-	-	TGTGCCAGCAGCCTCGATAATGAGCAGTTCTTC	CASSLDNEQFF
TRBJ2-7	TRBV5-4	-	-	TGTGCCAGCAGCTTGTACAGGGACAAATACGAGCAGTACTTC	CASSLYRDKYEQYF
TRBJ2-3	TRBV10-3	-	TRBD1	TGTGCCATCAGTGAATGGGACAGACTGATGACAGATACGCAGTATTTT	CAISEWDRLMTDTQYF
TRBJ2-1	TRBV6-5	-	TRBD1	TGTGCCAGCAGTTTCTTACGACAGGGGACCACCAATGAGCAGTTCTTC	CASSFLRQGTTNEQFF
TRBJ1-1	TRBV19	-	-	TGTGCCAGTATATTCACAGGAGTTAACACTGAAGCTTTCTTT	CASIFTGVNTEAFF
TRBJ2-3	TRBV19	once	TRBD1	TGTGCCAGTACCCCGTCGCAGGGGGCCCCAGATACGCAGTATTTT	CASTPSQGAPDTQYF
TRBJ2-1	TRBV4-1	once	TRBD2	TGCGCCAGCAGCCAGGGGGGGGTGGATGAGCAGTTCTTC	CASSQGGVDEQFF
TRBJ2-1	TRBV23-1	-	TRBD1	TGCGCCAGCATGACAGGGGGCGCGGGTAAGTCGCAGTTCTTC	CASMTGGAGKSQFF
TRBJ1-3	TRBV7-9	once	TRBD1	TGTGCCAGCAGCTCACCGCCGACAGGGCCATTGGGAAACACCATATATTTT	CASSSPPTGPLGNTIYF
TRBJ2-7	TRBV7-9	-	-	TGTGCCAGCAGCGCTAATCCCTACGAGCAGTACTTC	CASSANPYEQYF
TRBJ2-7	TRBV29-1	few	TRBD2	TGCAGCGTTGAAGATCCGAGACTAGCCGGCGAGCAGTACTTC	CSVEDPRLAGEQYF